These 26 T cell receptor beta chains were sequenced from one sample in a study of OX40 agonist ivuxolimab in advanced cancers. TCRdb's copy holds only in-frame clones and misses some; the assay was immunoSEQ multiplex PCR. Found here are tens of thousands of clones, about nine tenths of them singletons; the top ten hold about 3.7%. This specimen was CD4+ or CD8+ T cells sorted from blood, taken in a trial of the OX40 agonist ivuxolimab. The receptors here all came from an adult with an advanced solid tumor such as melanoma, head and neck, liver or kidney cancer.

The rearrangement joins TRBV27 to TRBJ1-2; 7 nucleotides align to TRBD1. Trimming cost V 5 bases and J 7 bases; bases outside gene matches: 10. The germline V gene has CDR1 MNHEY and CDR2 SMNVEV (reference sequence). This CDR3 is built from 14 residues. The CDR3 DNA sequence: TGTGCCAGCAGTATGAGGGGGCGGGTCGGTGGCTACACCTTC. This encodes CASSMRGRVGGYTF.

The rearrangement joins TRBV5-4 to TRBJ2-4; D possibly corresponds to TRBD1 (5 bases). Trimming cost V 4 bases and J 0 bases, with 11 bases left between them. Germline V CDR1 and CDR2: SGHNT, YYREEE (reference sequence). CDR3 size: 15 residues. CDR3 loop: CASSNQGLAKNIQYF. The DNA for the CDR3 is TGTGCCAGCAGCAATCAGGGTTTAGCCAAAAACATTCAGTACTTC.

The rearrangement joins TRBV29-1 to TRBJ1-1, with no clear D. V lost 2 bases, J lost 0 bases, and 10 bases lay in between. Germline V lookup: CDR1 SQVTM, CDR2 ANQGSEA. The CDR3 has 14 residues. Here the CDR3 DNA reads TGCAGCGTTGAAAAGGAGATTATGAACACTGAAGCTTTCTTT. Translated: CSVEKEIMNTEAFF.

This sequence joins TRBV11-2 and TRBJ2-7, with 9 bases aligning to TRBD1. Germline V gene lookup returns CDR1 SGHAT and CDR2 FQNNGV. This CDR3 spans 11 amino acids. The CDR3, as DNA: TGTGCGGACAGGGGTGGGTACGAGCAGTACTTC. Its translation: CADRGGYEQYF. The entire variable domain, with the rest obtained from reference TRBV11-2 and TRBJ2-7, is as follows: EAGVAQSPRYKIIEKRQSVAFWCNPISGHATLYWYQQILGQGPKLLIQFQNNGVVDDSQLPKDRFSAERLKGVDSTLKIQPAKLEDSAVYLCADRGGYEQYFGPGTRLTVT.

Comment on this clone: The same CDR3 also results from other DNA sequences found in this sample. This chain joins TRBV18 and TRBJ2-1; the match to TRBD2 covers 10 bases. Trimming removed 6 bases from V and 3 bases from J; junction bases left unmatched: 5. Germline V gene data show CDR1 as KGHSH and CDR2 as LQKENI. The CDR3 extends over 15 amino acids. The CDR3: CASSPLAGDYNEQFF. DNA for the CDR3: TGTGCCAGCTCCCCTCTAGCGGGAGACTACAATGAGCAGTTCTTC.

The chain joins TRBV11-3 to TRBJ2-3; D remains unclear. Germline loops: CDR1 SGHNT, CDR2 YENEEA. CDR3 length: 13 residues. Trimming left V 1 base short and J 6 bases short, with 8 bases between. The CDR3 DNA follows: TGTGCCAGCAGCTTAGGGTACGGTGATACGCAGTATTTT. Translating gives CASSLGYGDTQYF.

V is TRBV5-6 and J is TRBJ1-5; a weak D match, TRBD1 (6 bases). Germline assignment: CDR1 SGHDT and CDR2 YYEEEE. V was pared by 5 bases and J by 1 base, with 13 bases between. The CDR3 has 15 amino acids. The CDR3 DNA reads as TGTGCCAGCAGGTCGGGGGGCCGGAGCAATCAGCCCCAGCATTTT. Protein product: CASRSGGRSNQPQHF. The whole variable domain, filled in from reference TRBV5-6 and TRBJ1-5, reads DAGVTQSPTHLIKTRGQQVTLRCSPKSGHDTVSWYQQALGQGPQFIFQYYEEEERQRGNFPDRFSGHQFPNYSSELNVNALLLGDSALYLCASRSGGRSNQPQHFGDGTRLSIL.

The rearrangement links TRBV6-6 to TRBJ2-4; D unresolved. The length of the CDR3 is 14 residues. Per germline, CDR1 MNHNY and CDR2 SVGAGI (reference sequence). V was shortened by 5 bases and J by 0 bases, with 8 bases between the two germline ends. CDR3 in DNA: TGTGCCAGCAGTACGTCCCTAGCCAAAAACATTCAGTACTTC. Amino acid sequence: CASSTSLAKNIQYF.

The chain recombines TRBV19 with TRBJ1-1; D uncertain. V lost 3 bases and J lost 1, with 6 bases in between. The CDR3 loop spans 13 amino acids. The germline CDR1 and CDR2 sequences are LNHDA and SQIVND (reference sequence). The CDR3 nucleotides read TGTGCCAGTAGTATTCAGAGGAACACTGAAGCTTTCTTT. It is translated as CASSIQRNTEAFF.

This clone was counted a single time. The chain is built from TRBV6-5 and TRBJ2-2; no reliable D call. From germline, CDR1 is MNHEY and CDR2 SVGAGI. The CDR3 totals 11 residues. Trimming took 7 bases from V and 4 from J, leaving 4 bases between them. The CDR3 sequence is CASTTTGELFF. CDR3 DNA: TGTGCCAGCACCACCACCGGGGAGCTGTTTTTT.

The V call is TRBV6-5, the J call TRBJ2-5; D perhaps matches TRBD2 (7 bases). The V end lost 6 bases, the J end lost 5 bases, and 13 bases lay between the germline ends. This CDR3 is built from 13 residues. Germline values: CDR1 MNHEY, CDR2 SVGAGI. The CDR3 DNA follows: TGTGCCAGCAGAGGGGGGGCCGGGGAGACCCAGTACTTC. Protein sequence: CASRGGAGETQYF.

The rearrangement links TRBV11-2 to TRBJ2-5, with D perhaps matching TRBD1 (6 bases). V was clipped by 5 bases and J by 5 bases, with 12 bases between them. Germline CDR1 and CDR2: SGHAT and FQNNGV. The CDR3 has 13 amino acids. CDR3 bases: TGTGCCAGCAGCCGGGACATTCTGGAGACCCAGTACTTC. Amino acid sequence: CASSRDILETQYF.

The rearrangement joins TRBV5-6 to TRBJ2-7; 9 bases fit TRBD1. Germline trimming cut 4 bases from V and 1 base from J; bases unmatched to any gene: 9. The CDR3 totals 16 residues. Germline V CDR1 and CDR2: SGHDT, YYEEEE. The CDR3, as DNA: TGTGCCAGCAGCGGAATGACAGGGGGACTTTCCTACGAGCAGTACTTC. It yields the protein CASSGMTGGLSYEQYF.

This chain links TRBV19 with TRBJ2-5; D possibly uses TRBD1 or TRBD2 (6 bases each). V was shortened by 5 bases and J by 5 bases, with 21 bases between the two germline ends. CDR1 and CDR2 from the germline V gene are LNHDA and SQIVND (reference sequence). The CDR3 is 16 residues long. This chain's CDR3 is CASSRQGRGIVETQYF. CDR3 DNA sequence: TGTGCCAGTAGTCGCCAGGGGCGCGGGATCGTGGAGACCCAGTACTTC. Combining the CDR3 with reference TRBV19 and TRBJ2-5 gives the whole variable domain DGGITQSPKYLFRKEGQNVTLSCEQNLNHDAMYWYRQDPGQGLRLIYYSQIVNDFQKGDIAEGYSVSREKKESFPLTVTSAQKNPTAFYLCASSRQGRGIVETQYFGPGTRLLVL.

The gene calls are TRBV6-5 and TRBJ1-3, with D maybe TRBD1 (5 bases). Germline V gene data show CDR1 as MNHEY and CDR2 as SVGAGI. Trimming pared 2 bases from V and 4 bases from J, leaving 9 bases between. The CDR3 length is 14 residues. Here the CDR3 reads CASSYGTVGNTIYF. CDR3 sequence (DNA): TGTGCCAGCAGTTACGGGACTGTCGGAAACACCATATATTTT.

This chain uses TRBV5-1 with TRBJ2-5; 11 positions match TRBD2. Germline values: CDR1 SGHRS, CDR2 YFSETQ. The CDR3 contains 16 residues. Germline trimming cut 0 bases from V and 3 bases from J; bases unmatched to any gene: 4. The CDR3 bases are TGCGCCAGCAGCTTGGGGCAACTAGCGGGGGAAGAGACCCAGTACTTC. Its translation: CASSLGQLAGEETQYF.

The CDR3 protein is CASSSRTTLGTNEKLFF. The CDR3 nucleotides read TGTGCCAGCAGCTCGCGTACTACATTGGGGACTAATGAAAAACTGTTTTTT. V gene TRBV5-4 combines with J gene TRBJ1-4; D unclear. Germline V gene sequence: CDR1 SGHNT, CDR2 YYREEE (reference sequence). This CDR3 is 17 amino acids long. V was clipped by 3 bases and J by 2 bases, with 17 bases between them.

CDR3 in DNA: TGTGCCAGTAGTCCCGGACTAGCGGGGGACAATGAGCAGTTCTTC. It encodes CASSPGLAGDNEQFF. The chain carries TRBV19 and TRBJ2-1; 13 bases are a match to TRBD2. The CDR3 has 15 residues. Germline V gene lookup returns CDR1 LNHDA and CDR2 SQIVND (reference sequence). After removal of 5 bases from V and 5 bases from J, the junction contained 3 bases not matched to a gene.

The chain has TRBV30 and TRBJ2-3; TRBD2 agrees at 9 bases. The germline V gene has CDR1 GTSNPN and CDR2 SVGIG (reference sequence). This CDR3 is 14 amino acids long. V gave up 8 bases and J gave up 0 bases; unmatched junction bases: 6. The CDR3 spells CAQSGGPSTDTQYF. The DNA of the CDR3 is TGTGCCCAGAGCGGGGGGCCTAGCACAGATACGCAGTATTTT.

This clone has just one count. The rearrangement links TRBV13 to TRBJ2-7; 11 nucleotides line up with TRBD2. The junction had 10 bases not matched to a gene; V was cut back by 5 bases and J by 7 bases. CDR1 and CDR2 from the germline V gene are PRHDT and FYEKMQ (reference sequence). The CDR3 length is 15 residues. The CDR3 DNA reads TGTGCCAGCAGCGAGGGGCTAGCGGGAGGAGGAGAGCAGTACTTC. Protein: CASSEGLAGGGEQYF.

The V and J genes are TRBV10-3 and TRBJ1-1; perhaps TRBD1 as D (6 bases). CDR3 length: 14 residues. The germline V and J ends were trimmed by 1 base and 4 bases, with 10 bases remaining between them. Germline assignment: CDR1 ENHRY and CDR2 SYGVKD. The CDR3 bases are TGTGCCATCAGTGAGTTGGGGGGGCCCACTGAAGCTTTCTTT. Its protein product is CAISELGGPTEAFF.

The chain recombines TRBV28 with TRBJ2-5; no definite D call. Matching the DNA end better, TRBJ2-7 makes the J call doubtful. The length of the CDR3 is 13 residues. The germline V gene encodes CDR1 MDHEN and CDR2 SYDVKM. The CDR3 region has the DNA TGTGCCAGCGGTGGCCCATACACCTACGAGCAGTACTTC. Protein product: CASGGPYTYEQYF.

This clone was seen more than once but under ten times. V gene TRBV11-2 combines with J gene TRBJ2-2, with D perhaps TRBD2 (6 bases). The CDR3 length is 15 residues. Trimming pared 3 bases from V and 4 bases from J, leaving 12 bases between. Germline assignment: CDR1 SGHAT and CDR2 FQNNGV. The CDR3 reads CASSFELASTGELFF. The CDR3, as DNA: TGTGCCAGCAGCTTCGAGCTAGCGAGCACCGGGGAGCTGTTTTTT.

V is TRBV29-1 and J is TRBJ1-1; D ambiguous. Germline V gives CDR1 SQVTM, CDR2 ANQGSEA. The CDR3 has 10 residues. Trimming pared 7 bases from V and 1 base from J, leaving 4 bases between. CDR3 sequence (DNA): TGCAGCGGGGCGAACACTGAAGCTTTCTTT. Protein product: CSGANTEAFF.

The chain joins TRBV29-1 to TRBJ2-7; D is unclear. This CDR3 is 15 amino acids long. Between the trimmed V and J ends, which lost 0 bases and 0 bases, there was a span of 12 bases. The germline CDR1 and CDR2 sequences are SQVTM and ANQGSEA. The chain's CDR3 is CSVEEGKGSSYEQYF. The CDR3 DNA follows: TGCAGCGTTGAAGAAGGTAAAGGCAGCTCCTACGAGCAGTACTTC.

The rearrangement joins TRBV2 to TRBJ2-5; TRBD2 agrees at 9 bases. The V segment lost 8 bases and the J segment 5 bases; nucleotides outside the gene matches: 9. The CDR3 has 14 residues. Germline loops: CDR1 SNHLY, CDR2 FYNNEI. The CDR3 is CASVGGGGAETQYF. The CDR3 nucleotides read TGTGCCAGCGTTGGTGGCGGGGGGGCGGAGACCCAGTACTTC.